This entry concerns a single TCR beta chain. CDR1 is SGHKS, CDR2 YYEKEE, per germline (reference sequence). V trimming: 5 bases; J trimming: 4 bases; junction bases outside the gene matches: 19. The CDR3 contains 18 residues. The method was immunoSEQ multiplex PCR; TCRdb's version includes in-frame clones alone and lacks a portion of them. The data show 20,000 to 30,000 clones, around 79% seen once. The data were taken from a study of OX40 agonist ivuxolimab in advanced cancers. Background on the study: Six ivuxolimab dose levels, 0.01 to 10 mg/kg, were given intravenously every 2 weeks. Mean age 60 years, range about 23 to 79; nearly 85% male. A partial response was reached by three patients: one with hepatocellular carcinoma and two with cutaneous melanoma.

This receptor was taken from an adult with an advanced solid tumor such as melanoma, head and neck, liver or kidney cancer. The sequences come from CD4+ or CD8+ T cells sorted from blood, collected in a trial of the OX40 agonist ivuxolimab. The rearrangement links TRBV5-5 to TRBJ2-5, with 8 bases matching TRBD2. The CDR3 loop reads CASSWSLNTGLGGETQYF. CDR3 coding DNA: TGTGCCAGCAGTTGGAGTTTAAATACGGGACTAGGAGGAGAGACCCAGTACTTC. The whole variable domain, filled in from reference TRBV5-5 and TRBJ2-5, reads DAGVTQSPTHLIKTRGQQVTLRCSPISGHKSVSWYQQVLGQGPQFIFQYYEKEERGRGNFPDRFSARQFPNYSSELNVNALLLGDSALYLCASSWSLNTGLGGETQYFGPGTRLLVL.